A selection of T cell receptor beta chains follows, all from one sample in a study of CD8 T cells in ankylosing spondylitis. Each CDR3 protein is one row after TCRdb ran MiXCR on the 5' RACE reads. Of about 360,000 distinct CDR3 sequences listed, approximately 20% were seen once; the top ten hold around 13%. Specimen: blood, either unsorted or a sorted T cell fraction (not recorded which). The receptors come from a male donor with ankylosing spondylitis or in good health (not recorded which). Both conserved end residues are part of each CDR3. Each record gives: D gene, V gene, clone size, J gene, CDR3 protein, CDR3 DNA. D genes are given only for firm matches. Part of the rows lack a size; the others show once, few, many or a class for expanded clones.

d_gene: .; v_gene: TRBV29-1; abundance: few; j_gene: TRBJ2-1; CDR3aa: CSVAGALSYNEQFF; CDR3nt: TGCAGCGTGGCAGGGGCACTCTCCTACAATGAGCAGTTCTTC
d_gene: .; v_gene: TRBV12-3/TRBV12-4; abundance: few; j_gene: TRBJ1-1; CDR3aa: CASSSWGGTEAFF; CDR3nt: TGTGCCAGCAGTTCATGGGGGGGGACTGAAGCTTTCTTT
d_gene: .; v_gene: TRBV12-3/TRBV12-4; abundance: .; j_gene: TRBJ1-2; CDR3aa: CASRDGFSNYGYTF; CDR3nt: TGTGCCAGCAGGGACGGCTTTTCTAACTATGGCTACACCTTC
d_gene: .; v_gene: TRBV12-3/TRBV12-4; abundance: .; j_gene: TRBJ1-1; CDR3aa: CASSHRSANTEAFF; CDR3nt: TGTGCCAGCAGCCACAGGAGCGCGAACACTGAAGCTTTCTTT
d_gene: .; v_gene: TRBV4-2; abundance: few; j_gene: TRBJ2-7; CDR3aa: CASSPSLGLSHQSYEQYF; CDR3nt: TGTGCCAGCAGCCCGTCACTCGGACTGAGCCACCAATCCTACGAGCAGTACTTC
d_gene: TRBD1; v_gene: TRBV10-3; abundance: .; j_gene: TRBJ2-6; CDR3aa: CAISEPGGDRGASGANVLTF; CDR3nt: TGTGCCATCAGTGAGCCCGGGGGGGACAGGGGTGCTTCCGGGGCCAACGTCCTGACTTTC
d_gene: .; v_gene: TRBV12-3/TRBV12-4; abundance: .; j_gene: TRBJ2-7; CDR3aa: CASSFVRNEQYF; CDR3nt: TGTGCCAGCAGTTTTGTGAGGAACGAGCAGTACTTC
d_gene: .; v_gene: TRBV27; abundance: .; j_gene: TRBJ2-4; CDR3aa: CASSPQAWAAKNIQYF; CDR3nt: TGTGCCAGCAGTCCCCAAGCGTGGGCGGCCAAAAACATTCAGTACTTC
d_gene: .; v_gene: TRBV19; abundance: .; j_gene: TRBJ2-1; CDR3aa: CASTIRGGVSEQFF; CDR3nt: TGTGCCAGTACCATCCGTGGCGGGGTGAGTGAGCAGTTCTTC
d_gene: TRBD2; v_gene: TRBV29-1; abundance: few; j_gene: TRBJ2-1; CDR3aa: CSVGGAGGTYNEQFF; CDR3nt: TGCAGCGTTGGGGGAGCGGGGGGGACCTACAATGAGCAGTTCTTC
d_gene: .; v_gene: TRBV10-1; abundance: few; j_gene: TRBJ2-5; CDR3aa: CASSDGLGETQYF; CDR3nt: TGCGCCAGCAGTGACGGTTTGGGAGAGACCCAGTACTTC
d_gene: .; v_gene: TRBV7-7; abundance: .; j_gene: TRBJ2-3; CDR3aa: CASSSGAWQTDTQYF; CDR3nt: TGTGCCAGCAGCTCAGGGGCTTGGCAAACAGATACGCAGTATTTT
d_gene: .; v_gene: TRBV12-3/TRBV12-4; abundance: .; j_gene: TRBJ2-5; CDR3aa: CASRSGGQWETQYF; CDR3nt: TGTGCCAGCAGATCCGGGGGACAGTGGGAGACCCAGTACTTC
d_gene: TRBD2; v_gene: TRBV9; abundance: once; j_gene: TRBJ2-5; CDR3aa: CASSAGDYRETQYF; CDR3nt: TGTGCCAGCAGCGCGGGGGACTATCGAGAGACCCAGTACTTC
d_gene: .; v_gene: TRBV12-3/TRBV12-4; abundance: many; j_gene: TRBJ2-7; CDR3aa: CASSFPASYEQYF; CDR3nt: TGTGCCAGCAGTTTTCCAGCATCCTACGAGCAGTACTTC
d_gene: .; v_gene: TRBV4-1; abundance: .; j_gene: TRBJ2-2; CDR3aa: CASSQEVINTGELFF; CDR3nt: TGCGCCAGCAGCCAAGAGGTCATAAACACCGGGGAGCTGTTTTTT
d_gene: .; v_gene: TRBV6-6; abundance: .; j_gene: TRBJ2-3; CDR3aa: CASSYHRSDTQYF; CDR3nt: TGTGCCAGCAGTTACCACCGGTCGGATACGCAGTATTTT
d_gene: .; v_gene: TRBV27; abundance: .; j_gene: TRBJ2-7; CDR3aa: CASSPRGAWYEQYF; CDR3nt: TGTGCCAGCAGTCCCCGGGGGGCCTGGTACGAGCAGTACTTC
d_gene: .; v_gene: TRBV7-9; abundance: .; j_gene: TRBJ2-7; CDR3aa: CASSPGHGGGVYEQYF; CDR3nt: TGTGCCAGCAGCCCAGGTCACGGAGGCGGGGTATACGAGCAGTACTTC
d_gene: TRBD2; v_gene: TRBV29-1; abundance: few; j_gene: TRBJ2-1; CDR3aa: CSVGSSGTSRNEQFF; CDR3nt: TGCAGCGTGGGGTCTTCCGGGACTAGCCGCAATGAGCAGTTCTTC
d_gene: .; v_gene: TRBV7-9; abundance: .; j_gene: TRBJ2-7; CDR3aa: CASSRPGRSAYEQYF; CDR3nt: TGTGCCAGCAGCCGTCCGGGAAGGTCGGCCTACGAGCAGTACTTC
d_gene: TRBD1; v_gene: TRBV6-1; abundance: few; j_gene: TRBJ2-2; CDR3aa: CASGGQADTGELFF; CDR3nt: TGTGCCAGTGGGGGACAGGCGGACACCGGGGAGCTGTTTTTT
d_gene: TRBD2; v_gene: TRBV12-3/TRBV12-4; abundance: many; j_gene: TRBJ2-2; CDR3aa: CASSFSGGANTGELFF; CDR3nt: TGTGCCAGCAGTTTTAGCGGGGGGGCGAACACCGGGGAGCTGTTTTTT
d_gene: .; v_gene: TRBV7-6; abundance: few; j_gene: TRBJ2-3; CDR3aa: CASSPQSTDTQYF; CDR3nt: TGTGCCAGCAGCCCGCAAAGCACAGATACGCAGTATTTT
d_gene: .; v_gene: TRBV6-1; abundance: .; j_gene: TRBJ2-1; CDR3aa: CASSVRTVSSYNEQFF; CDR3nt: TGTGCCAGCAGCGTAAGGACAGTGAGCTCCTACAATGAGCAGTTCTTC
d_gene: TRBD1; v_gene: TRBV12-3/TRBV12-4; abundance: few; j_gene: TRBJ2-7; CDR3aa: CASSLGLGTGNLRHEQYF; CDR3nt: TGTGCCAGCAGTTTAGGATTGGGGACAGGCAACCTTCGCCACGAGCAGTACTTC
d_gene: TRBD2; v_gene: TRBV4-1; abundance: .; j_gene: TRBJ2-1; CDR3aa: CASSRQLAGADNEQFF; CDR3nt: TGCGCCAGCAGCCGCCAACTAGCGGGGGCCGACAATGAGCAGTTCTTC
d_gene: .; v_gene: TRBV4-1; abundance: few; j_gene: TRBJ1-5; CDR3aa: CASSQGTNQPQHF; CDR3nt: TGCGCCAGCAGCCAGGGGACAAATCAGCCCCAGCATTTT
d_gene: .; v_gene: TRBV2; abundance: .; j_gene: TRBJ2-3; CDR3aa: CASSVMRGSTDTQYF; CDR3nt: TGTGCCAGCAGTGTGATGAGGGGAAGCACAGATACGCAGTATTTT
d_gene: .; v_gene: TRBV13; abundance: .; j_gene: TRBJ2-7; CDR3aa: CASSLEGSTGEQYF; CDR3nt: TGTGCCAGCAGCTTAGAGGGCAGCACGGGGGAGCAGTACTTC
d_gene: .; v_gene: TRBV19; abundance: once; j_gene: TRBJ1-1; CDR3aa: CASSEGGLDTEAFF; CDR3nt: TGTGCCAGTAGTGAAGGGGGACTAGACACTGAAGCTTTCTTT
d_gene: TRBD1; v_gene: TRBV20-1; abundance: few; j_gene: TRBJ1-6; CDR3aa: CSARDWTGSNSPLHF; CDR3nt: TGCAGTGCTAGAGACTGGACAGGGAGTAATTCACCCCTCCACTTT
d_gene: .; v_gene: TRBV14; abundance: .; j_gene: TRBJ2-7; CDR3aa: CASSPTGAYTIYEQYF; CDR3nt: TGTGCCAGCAGCCCGACTGGGGCCTACACCATCTACGAGCAGTACTTC
d_gene: TRBD2; v_gene: TRBV6-1; abundance: .; j_gene: TRBJ2-5; CDR3aa: CASSDPGGTSGGQETQYF; CDR3nt: TGTGCCAGCAGTGACCCTGGGGGGACTAGCGGGGGCCAAGAGACCCAGTACTTC
d_gene: .; v_gene: TRBV29-1; abundance: few; j_gene: TRBJ2-5; CDR3aa: CSVEEGAVETQYF; CDR3nt: TGCAGCGTTGAAGAAGGGGCGGTCGAGACCCAGTACTTC
d_gene: .; v_gene: TRBV12-3/TRBV12-4; abundance: few; j_gene: TRBJ1-1; CDR3aa: CASRLSQNTEAFF; CDR3nt: TGTGCCAGCAGGTTGTCACAAAACACTGAAGCTTTCTTT
d_gene: TRBD1; v_gene: TRBV7-6; abundance: .; j_gene: TRBJ2-5; CDR3aa: CASSHRDRDQETQYF; CDR3nt: TGTGCCAGCAGCCACCGGGACAGGGACCAAGAGACCCAGTACTTC
d_gene: .; v_gene: TRBV12-3/TRBV12-4; abundance: few; j_gene: TRBJ1-2; CDR3aa: CASSDSLRDPNYGYTF; CDR3nt: TGTGCCAGCAGCGATTCACTCCGGGACCCCAACTATGGCTACACCTTC
d_gene: .; v_gene: TRBV7-9; abundance: .; j_gene: TRBJ2-3; CDR3aa: CASSSGRGGTTDTQYF; CDR3nt: TGTGCCAGCAGCTCGGGAAGGGGGGGAACTACAGATACGCAGTATTTT
d_gene: TRBD1; v_gene: TRBV7-9; abundance: few; j_gene: TRBJ2-7; CDR3aa: CASSSPQGANTYEQYF; CDR3nt: TGTGCCAGCAGCTCTCCCCAGGGGGCCAACACCTACGAGCAGTACTTC
d_gene: .; v_gene: TRBV10-2; abundance: .; j_gene: TRBJ2-1; CDR3aa: CASSEGQLNNEQFF; CDR3nt: TGCGCCAGCAGCGAAGGACAGCTAAACAATGAGCAGTTCTTC
d_gene: .; v_gene: TRBV12-3/TRBV12-4; abundance: .; j_gene: TRBJ1-1; CDR3aa: CASTPWGVMNTEAFF; CDR3nt: TGTGCCAGCACCCCCTGGGGGGTAATGAACACTGAAGCTTTCTTT
d_gene: .; v_gene: TRBV7-6; abundance: .; j_gene: TRBJ2-4; CDR3aa: CASSEGIKNIQYF; CDR3nt: TGTGCCAGCAGCGAGGGAATTAAAAACATTCAGTACTTC
d_gene: TRBD1; v_gene: TRBV7-9; abundance: few; j_gene: TRBJ2-5; CDR3aa: CASSSGQGREETQYF; CDR3nt: TGTGCCAGCAGCTCCGGACAGGGGCGGGAAGAGACCCAGTACTTC
d_gene: .; v_gene: TRBV11-2; abundance: .; j_gene: TRBJ2-3; CDR3aa: CATLGSDTQYF; CDR3nt: TGTGCCACCCTTGGGTCGGATACGCAGTATTTT
d_gene: TRBD1; v_gene: TRBV4-1; abundance: .; j_gene: TRBJ2-7; CDR3aa: CASSQGTGTAYEQYF; CDR3nt: TGCGCCAGCAGCCAAGGGACAGGGACTGCGTACGAGCAGTACTTC
d_gene: .; v_gene: TRBV6-5; abundance: .; j_gene: TRBJ2-2; CDR3aa: CASSSAGAKNTGELFF; CDR3nt: TGTGCCAGCAGTTCTGCGGGGGCCAAGAACACCGGGGAGCTGTTTTTT
d_gene: TRBD1; v_gene: TRBV7-9; abundance: .; j_gene: TRBJ2-7; CDR3aa: CASSSPPGTGIYEQYF; CDR3nt: TGTGCCAGCAGCTCGCCTCCCGGGACAGGGATCTACGAGCAGTACTTC
d_gene: TRBD2; v_gene: TRBV7-2; abundance: few; j_gene: TRBJ2-5; CDR3aa: CASQTSGGAGTQYF; CDR3nt: TGTGCCAGCCAGACTAGCGGGGGGGCAGGGACCCAGTACTTC
d_gene: TRBD1; v_gene: TRBV2; abundance: .; j_gene: TRBJ2-7; CDR3aa: CASTGTENYEQYF; CDR3nt: TGTGCCAGCACGGGGACAGAGAACTACGAGCAGTACTTC
d_gene: TRBD2; v_gene: TRBV5-4; abundance: many; j_gene: TRBJ2-1; CDR3aa: CASSLDGTGLGGNEQFF; CDR3nt: TGTGCCAGCAGCCTGGACGGAACGGGACTAGGGGGCAATGAGCAGTTCTTC
d_gene: .; v_gene: TRBV28; abundance: few; j_gene: TRBJ2-1; CDR3aa: CASSLVSSTNEQFF; CDR3nt: TGTGCCAGCAGTTTGGTTAGTTCCACCAATGAGCAGTTCTTC
d_gene: .; v_gene: TRBV28; abundance: .; j_gene: TRBJ2-7; CDR3aa: CASSLGSGFGEQYF; CDR3nt: TGTGCCAGCAGTTTGGGATCCGGGTTCGGCGAGCAGTACTTC
d_gene: TRBD2; v_gene: TRBV7-7; abundance: .; j_gene: TRBJ2-1; CDR3aa: CASSPGLAGGPINEQFF; CDR3nt: TGTGCCAGCAGCCCCGGACTAGCGGGGGGGCCTATCAATGAGCAGTTCTTC
d_gene: .; v_gene: TRBV28; abundance: .; j_gene: TRBJ2-7; CDR3aa: CASSFFYEQYF; CDR3nt: TGTGCCAGCAGCTTTTTCTACGAGCAGTACTTC
d_gene: TRBD1; v_gene: TRBV27; abundance: .; j_gene: TRBJ2-4; CDR3aa: CASRGGSKNIQYF; CDR3nt: TGTGCCAGCCGAGGGGGCAGCAAAAACATTCAGTACTTC
d_gene: TRBD1; v_gene: TRBV28; abundance: .; j_gene: TRBJ2-7; CDR3aa: CASSPPGQGEQYF; CDR3nt: TGTGCCAGCAGTCCCCCGGGACAGGGCGAGCAGTACTTC
d_gene: TRBD1; v_gene: TRBV4-1; abundance: few; j_gene: TRBJ2-1; CDR3aa: CASSQTLIRDSRHYNEQFF; CDR3nt: TGCGCCAGCAGCCAGACTTTGATCCGGGACAGTCGTCACTACAATGAGCAGTTCTTC
d_gene: TRBD2; v_gene: TRBV6-5; abundance: many; j_gene: TRBJ2-2; CDR3aa: CASGEGGELFF; CDR3nt: TGCGCTAGCGGGGAAGGCGGGGAGCTGTTTTTT
d_gene: TRBD1; v_gene: TRBV7-8; abundance: .; j_gene: TRBJ2-5; CDR3aa: CASSLEGGQGQETQYF; CDR3nt: TGTGCCAGCAGCTTAGAGGGGGGACAGGGTCAAGAGACCCAGTACTTC